Listed below are T cell receptor beta chains from one sample, sequenced in a study of cytomegalovirus exposure and HLA in healthy donors. TCRdb's copy holds only in-frame clones and misses some; the assay was immunoSEQ multiplex PCR. The sample shows 100,000 to 150,000 clones, around two thirds of them seen only once. The sequenced material came from PBMCs. The receptor set was obtained from a man aged 60 to 75 in good health and CMV-seropositive. Each CDR3 is given with its conserved first and last residue. The D gene is left open where the match is weak. The size field is filled for only some rows; it gives once, few, many or a size class.

D | J | V | length | size | CDR3 | DNA
TRBD1 | TRBJ1-4 | TRBV7-9 | 13 | few | CASNRGTNEKLFF | TGTGCCAGCAACAGGGGGACTAATGAAAAACTGTTTTTT
TRBD1 | TRBJ2-7 | TRBV13 | 16 | - | CASSLSGGQGLYEQYF | TGTGCCAGCAGCTTAAGCGGCGGACAGGGCCTATACGAGCAGTACTTC
TRBD1 | TRBJ2-3 | TRBV7-6 | 17 | - | CASSLPRTGPAADTQYF | TGTGCCAGCAGCTTACCAAGGACAGGTCCAGCGGCAGATACGCAGTATTTT
- | TRBJ2-7 | TRBV29-1 | 14 | few | CSARQGGRTYEQYF | TGCAGCGCCCGACAGGGAGGTAGAACCTACGAGCAGTACTTC
- | TRBJ1-2 | TRBV27 | 15 | - | CASSLQYRQGYGYTF | TGTGCCAGCAGTTTACAGTACAGGCAGGGCTATGGCTACACCTTC
- | TRBJ1-2 | TRBV12-5 | 14 | few | CASGSDSGDYGYTF | TGTGCTAGTGGATCGGACAGTGGGGACTATGGCTACACCTTC
- | TRBJ1-1 | TRBV7-9 | 15 | - | CASSFWITVNTEAFF | TGTGCCAGCAGCTTTTGGATAACAGTGAACACTGAAGCTTTCTTT
TRBD1 | TRBJ1-1 | TRBV29-1 | 13 | few | CSVAGTGGTEAFF | TGCAGCGTGGCCGGGACAGGGGGCACTGAAGCTTTCTTT
- | TRBJ1-3 | TRBV5-1 | 16 | few | CASSFSGANSGNTIYF | TGCGCCAGCAGTTTCTCAGGGGCCAACTCTGGAAACACCATATATTTT
- | TRBJ2-3 | TRBV6-4 | 14 | - | CASSDSSSTDTQYF | TGTGCCAGCAGTGACTCGTCAAGCACAGATACGCAGTATTTT
TRBD2 | TRBJ2-7 | TRBV5-1 | 15 | few | CASSFLGGADYEQYF | TGCGCCAGCAGCTTCCTCGGGGGGGCGGACTACGAGCAGTACTTC
- | TRBJ2-7 | TRBV7-2 | 17 | - | CASSLADPWGDTYEQYF | TGTGCCAGCAGCTTAGCTGACCCCTGGGGGGATACCTACGAGCAGTACTTC
TRBD1 | TRBJ2-7 | TRBV10-3 | 15 | few | CAISEMGQSSYEQYF | TGTGCCATCAGTGAGATGGGACAGAGCTCCTACGAGCAGTACTTC
TRBD1 | TRBJ1-2 | TRBV29-1 | 13 | - | CSDWDSKTWGYTF | TGCAGCGACTGGGACAGCAAAACGTGGGGCTACACCTTC
- | TRBJ1-5 | TRBV5-1 | 13 | once | CASSVEGAPPQHF | TGCGCCAGCAGCGTCGAGGGCGCCCCGCCCCAGCATTTT
TRBD2 | TRBJ2-2 | TRBV18 | 16 | - | CASSPYRGGDTGELFF | TGTGCCAGCTCCCCCTATCGGGGGGGAGACACCGGGGAGCTGTTTTTT
- | TRBJ1-1 | TRBV6-6 | 13 | - | CASRWGGDTEAFF | TGTGCCAGCCGATGGGGGGGAGACACTGAAGCTTTCTTT
TRBD1 | TRBJ1-2 | TRBV5-8 | 16 | - | CASSFLLERGTGSYTF | TGTGCCAGCAGCTTTTTGCTCGAAAGGGGGACAGGCAGCTACACCTTC
- | TRBJ1-6 | TRBV30 | 14 | - | CAWSIVTGNSPLHF | TGTGCCTGGAGTATCGTCACAGGGAATTCACCCCTCCACTTT
TRBD1 | TRBJ2-7 | TRBV5-1 | 14 | - | CASSNAGQGFEQYF | TGCGCCAGCAGCAATGCGGGACAGGGGTTCGAGCAGTACTTC
TRBD1 | TRBJ2-5 | TRBV25-1 | 16 | - | CASSSRQGDYQETQYF | TGTGCCAGCAGTTCCCGACAGGGAGATTATCAAGAGACCCAGTACTTC
TRBD1 | TRBJ1-1 | TRBV5-1 | 17 | once | CASSPPTGVQGNTEAFF | TGCGCCAGCAGCCCACCAACAGGGGTACAAGGGAACACTGAAGCTTTCTTT
TRBD2 | TRBJ2-1 | TRBV7-2 | 15 | - | CASSQLADYYNEQFF | TGTGCCAGCAGCCAGCTAGCGGACTACTACAATGAGCAGTTCTTC
TRBD1 | TRBJ1-5 | TRBV5-1 | 14 | - | CASSAGQPGQPQHF | TGCGCCAGCAGCGCGGGACAGCCGGGGCAGCCCCAGCATTTT
- | TRBJ2-3 | TRBV10-1 | 13 | few | CASSRGREDTQYF | TGCGCCAGCTCCCGGGGTAGGGAAGATACGCAGTATTTT
TRBD1 | TRBJ2-3 | TRBV14 | 18 | - | CASSHRLWDRGRKDTQYF | TGTGCCAGCAGCCACCGGCTTTGGGACAGGGGGCGCAAAGATACGCAGTATTTT
- | TRBJ1-5 | TRBV28 | 14 | - | CASSFSSGSQPQHF | TGTGCCAGCAGTTTTAGTTCGGGTAGTCAGCCCCAGCATTTT
- | TRBJ1-1 | TRBV2 | 13 | - | CASSWGEDTEAFF | TGTGCCAGCAGTTGGGGAGAGGACACTGAAGCTTTCTTT
- | TRBJ2-5 | TRBV4-1 | 16 | - | CASSQDPGLTRETQYF | TGCGCCAGCAGCCAAGATCCGGGTCTTACTCGAGAGACCCAGTACTTC
- | TRBJ1-5 | TRBV29-1 | 15 | - | CSVEPQGSSNQPQHF | TGCAGCGTTGAGCCACAGGGATCTAGCAATCAGCCCCAGCATTTT
TRBD1 | TRBJ2-7 | TRBV6-5 | 13 | - | CASMGTGVREQYF | TGTGCCAGCATGGGGACAGGGGTCAGGGAGCAGTACTTC
- | TRBJ2-7 | TRBV5-1 | 14 | - | CASIPNPGAYEQYF | TGCGCCAGCATCCCCAACCCAGGGGCCTACGAGCAGTACTTC
- | TRBJ2-5 | TRBV12-5 | 15 | - | CASGPGGGGQETQYF | TGTGCTAGTGGTCCAGGAGGAGGAGGCCAAGAGACCCAGTACTTC
- | TRBJ2-7 | TRBV2 | 12 | - | CASSRAGYEQYF | TGTGCCAGCAGTCGAGCGGGCTACGAGCAGTACTTC
- | TRBJ2-1 | TRBV6-5 | 14 | few | CASNRGTPDNEQFF | TGTGCCAGCAATCGAGGGACACCTGACAATGAGCAGTTCTTC
TRBD1 | TRBJ1-6 | TRBV18 | 17 | - | CASSREKTGVGNSPLHF | TGTGCCAGCTCCCGAGAGAAGACAGGGGTTGGCAATTCACCCCTCCACTTT
TRBD1 | TRBJ2-2 | TRBV30 | 14 | - | CAWRQGANTGELFF | TGTGCCTGGCGACAGGGGGCGAACACCGGGGAGCTGTTTTTT
- | TRBJ1-6 | TRBV19 | 15 | - | CASSLEPDSSSPLHF | TGTGCCAGTAGTCTCGAACCGGACAGTTCTTCACCCCTCCACTTT
- | TRBJ2-5 | TRBV5-1 | 15 | - | CASSPYLRGQETQYF | TGCGCCAGCAGCCCTTATTTAAGGGGCCAAGAGACCCAGTACTTC
TRBD2 | TRBJ2-3 | TRBV10-1 | 14 | - | CASSRGGSTDTQYF | TGCGCCAGCAGCCGCGGGGGAAGCACAGATACGCAGTATTTT
- | TRBJ1-5 | TRBV27 | 15 | once | CASSFSGEQNQPQHF | TGTGCCAGCAGTTTTTCGGGGGAGCAAAATCAGCCCCAGCATTTT
- | TRBJ2-7 | TRBV9 | 12 | few | CASSVAQGAPDF | -
TRBD2 | TRBJ2-7 | TRBV5-4 | 16 | - | CASSLDRLAGGQGQYF | TGTGCCAGCAGCTTGGATAGGCTAGCGGGGGGGCAAGGGCAGTACTTC
- | TRBJ1-4 | TRBV10-1 | 14 | - | CASTQFWENEKLFF | TGCGCCAGCACCCAGTTTTGGGAGAATGAAAAACTGTTTTTT
TRBD2 | TRBJ2-1 | TRBV6-1 | 15 | once | CASSGGSGPYNEQFF | TGTGCCAGCAGTGGCGGGAGTGGGCCCTACAATGAGCAGTTCTTC
TRBD1 | TRBJ1-5 | TRBV2 | 16 | - | CASSEGTGTLNQPQHF | TGTGCCAGCAGTGAAGGGACAGGCACCCTCAATCAGCCCCAGCATTTT
TRBD2 | TRBJ2-3 | TRBV29-1 | 14 | - | CSVGSLAGTDTQYF | TGCAGCGTTGGGAGTCTAGCGGGCACAGATACGCAGTATTTT
- | TRBJ1-4 | TRBV30 | 15 | - | CAWKPRGLGWEKLFF | TGTGCCTGGAAACCAAGAGGGCTTGGTTGGGAAAAACTGTTTTTT
- | TRBJ2-1 | TRBV2 | 13 | - | CASSRDNNNEQFF | TGTGCCAGCAGCCGGGACAATAACAATGAGCAGTTCTTC
- | TRBJ1-1 | TRBV19 | 15 | - | CASSITGMGAPEAFF | TGTGCCAGTAGTATCACAGGGATGGGGGCCCCTGAAGCTTTCTTT
TRBD2 | TRBJ2-3 | TRBV7-2 | 15 | - | CASSNSGGAADTQYF | TGTGCCAGCAGCAATAGCGGGGGGGCGGCAGATACGCAGTATTTT
TRBD2 | TRBJ2-3 | TRBV19 | 16 | - | CASSMRLAGELGTQYF | TGTGCCAGTAGTATGAGACTAGCGGGGGAGTTGGGTACGCAGTATTTT